This T cell receptor beta chain was captured by sequencing in a study of blood T cell repertoires in COVID-19. Background on the study: Some COVID-19 samples were acute and others convalescent; all came from the United States, Italy and Spain.

Clones were read by immunoSEQ multiplex PCR, and TCRdb kept only the in-frame ones, dropping some. The sample records around 300,000 clones, just under 90% being singletons. V shed 2 bases and J 5 bases; nucleotides not matched to a gene: 14. This CDR3 spans 17 amino acids. In germline, CDR1 is GTSNPN, CDR2 SVGIG (reference sequence). The sample consisted of PBMCs or T cells enriched from blood (not recorded which). This sequence originates from a woman in her sixties who had recovered from COVID-19. V is TRBV30 and J is TRBJ2-1; the match to TRBD2 covers 8 bases. The CDR3 bases are TGTGCCTGGAGTACCCTTTTTCGGGGGGGTAACCACAATGAGCAGTTCTTC. Amino acids: CAWSTLFRGGNHNEQFF.